A single sample gave rise to the 9 T cell receptor beta chains below, sequenced in a study of shared clonotypes between healthy human individuals. TCRdb's table, derived via immunoSEQ multiplex PCR, lists solely in-frame clones and lacks some. The repertoire holds roughly 2.4 million clones, with about 94% as singletons. What was sequenced was naive CD4+ T cells sorted from blood. Subset here: CD45RA+ positively selected. The receptors originated from a man younger than 30 in good health.

This clone was seen a single time. The chain is built from TRBV6-6 and TRBJ2-1, with 7 bases that match TRBD1. Per germline, CDR1 MNHNY and CDR2 SVGAGI (reference sequence). Trimming took 5 bases from V and 9 from J; bases not matched to a gene: 7. The CDR3 extends over 13 amino acids. The CDR3 loop is CASSHRGSGEQFF. As DNA, the CDR3 is TGTGCCAGCAGTCACAGGGGTTCGGGTGAGCAGTTCTTC.

CDR3 DNA sequence: TGTGCCAGCAGTTTGGGGAGCGGATATAATTCACCCCTCCACTTT. This gives the protein CASSLGSGYNSPLHF. This sequence joins TRBV28 and TRBJ1-6; D remains ambiguous. Germline V gene data show CDR1 as MDHEN and CDR2 as SYDVKM. Trimming removed 3 bases at V and 4 bases at J, with 10 bases between. This CDR3 is 15 amino acids long. The full variable domain, its missing parts supplied by reference TRBV28 and TRBJ1-6, is DVKVTQSSRYLVKRTGEKVFLECVQDMDHENMFWYRQDPGLGLRLIYFSYDVKMKEKGDIPEGYSVSREKKERFSLILESASTNQTSMYLCASSLGSGYNSPLHFGNGTRLTVT.

This rearrangement joins TRBV6-5 to TRBJ2-7; weak D call: TRBD1 (6 bases). Germline values: CDR1 MNHEY, CDR2 SVGAGI. V lost 4 bases and J 2 bases, leaving 15 bases between the germline ends. CDR3 length equals 15 residues. CDR3 in DNA: TGTGCCAGCAGTTTCACATCAGGACAGCCCTACGAGCAGTACTTC. Encoded protein: CASSFTSGQPYEQYF.

This chain uses TRBV11-2 with TRBJ1-1; D is uncertain. The CDR3 has 17 residues. Germline CDR1 and CDR2: SGHAT and FQNNGV. Trimming removed 4 bases from V and 0 bases from J, with 18 bases in between. For the CDR3, the DNA is TGTGCCAGCAGCTCCCACAGCTTGGGAACCATGAACACTGAAGCTTTCTTT. Translating gives CASSSHSLGTMNTEAFF.

The V gene is TRBV5-1, the J gene TRBJ2-5, with TRBD1 matching over 7 bases. Germline lookup yields CDR1 SGHRS and CDR2 YFSETQ. There are 15 residues in the CDR3. V shed 7 bases, J shed 0 bases, and the junction held 9 bases outside the gene matches. For the CDR3, the DNA is TGCGCCAGCGGCCGGGACAGCTCGTACCAAGAGACCCAGTACTTC. Residues: CASGRDSSYQETQYF.

The rearrangement joins TRBV30 to TRBJ1-5; D remains ambiguous. Trimming shortened V by 1 base and J by 2 bases, and 15 bases separated the two germline ends. This CDR3 comprises 16 residues. Germline V gives CDR1 GTSNPN, CDR2 SVGIG (reference sequence). In DNA form, the CDR3 reads TGTGCCTGGAGTGCCCCGGTGAACGTAGGCAATCAGCCCCAGCATTTT. It encodes CAWSAPVNVGNQPQHF.

The V call is TRBV6-5, the J call TRBJ2-2; no reliable D call. The V and J ends lost 7 bases and 0 bases respectively, with 9 bases between them. The CDR3 has 14 amino acids. CDR1 is MNHEY, CDR2 SVGAGI, per germline. CDR3 in DNA: TGTGCCAGCATGGTCCAGGCGAACACCGGGGAGCTGTTTTTT. Amino acid sequence: CASMVQANTGELFF.

The CDR3 protein is CASSVEPGGFSGNTIYF. CDR3 coding DNA: TGTGCCAGCAGCGTAGAGCCAGGGGGATTCTCTGGAAACACCATATATTTT. The chain is built from TRBV9 and TRBJ1-3; 7 nucleotides align to TRBD1. J was trimmed by 0 bases and V by 0 bases; bases with no gene match: 6. This CDR3 has 17 amino acids. CDR1 is SGDLS and CDR2 is YYNGEE in the germline V gene.

In this sample, this clone turned up once. The rearrangement links TRBV27 to TRBJ2-2, with TRBD2 matching 9 bases. The ends lost 2 bases at V and 5 bases at J; junction bases unmatched: 3. The CDR3 length is 15 residues. Germline CDR1 is MNHEY and CDR2 is SMNVEV (reference sequence). The CDR3 DNA is TGTGCCAGCAGTTTACGGCGGGGGGGAACCGGGGAGCTGTTTTTT. Protein: CASSLRRGGTGELFF.